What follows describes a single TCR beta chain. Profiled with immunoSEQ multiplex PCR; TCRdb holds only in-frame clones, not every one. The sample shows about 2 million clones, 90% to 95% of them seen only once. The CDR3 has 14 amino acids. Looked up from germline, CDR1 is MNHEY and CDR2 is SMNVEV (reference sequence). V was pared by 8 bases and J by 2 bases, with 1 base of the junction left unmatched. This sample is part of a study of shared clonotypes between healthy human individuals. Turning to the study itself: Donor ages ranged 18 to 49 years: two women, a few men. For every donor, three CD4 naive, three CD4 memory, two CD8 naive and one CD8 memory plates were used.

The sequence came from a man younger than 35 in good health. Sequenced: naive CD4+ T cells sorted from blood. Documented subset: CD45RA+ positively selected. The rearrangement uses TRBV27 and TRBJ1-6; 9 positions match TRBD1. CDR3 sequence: CASGTGTYNSPLHF. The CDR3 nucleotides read TGTGCCAGCGGGACAGGGACCTATAATTCACCCCTCCACTTT.